One TCR beta chain is described in this entry. With V trimmed by 4 bases and J by 1 base, 2 bases remained unmatched. Per germline, CDR1 SGHTA and CDR2 FQGTGA. CDR3 length: 16 amino acids. The data stem from a study of blood T cell repertoires in COVID-19. Background on the study: COVID-19 samples from acute and convalescent phases originated in the United States, Italy and Spain. PBMCs, B-cell-depleted T cells, or T cells were the source of the cDNA or gDNA that made up the material.

As handled by the study authors: How many nucleated cells were present was estimated from reference gene primer amplification. Generated by immunoSEQ multiplex PCR, the TCRdb table keeps only in-frame clones and is missing some. V, J and clone size were drawn from that table, and D and trimming were deduced from the DNA. The table records around 120,000 clones, about 85% of them present only once. V and J are TRBV7-3 and TRBJ2-2; 11 nucleotides agree with TRBD2. Sequencing was performed on peripheral blood. The origin of this receptor is a man at least 80 years old with acute or convalescent COVID-19. CDR3 in amino acids: CASSSGTSGNTGELFF. The CDR3 nucleotides are TGTGCCAGCAGCTCAGGGACTAGCGGGAACACCGGGGAGCTGTTTTTT. Full variable domain (remainder filled in from reference TRBV7-3 and TRBJ2-2): GAGVSQTPSNKVTEKGKYVELRCDPISGHTALYWYRQSLGQGPEFLIYFQGTGAADDSGLPNDRFFAVRPEGSVSTLKIQRTERGDSAVYLCASSSGTSGNTGELFFGEGSRLTVL.